This T cell receptor beta chain was captured in a study of vaccination and CD4 T cells after COVID-19. Study summary: A vaccine, either BNT162b2 or mRNA-1273, was given to participants in two doses. For control cultures, the treatment was a CEFX pool, an HIV-1 Nef pool, or no peptide.

Sequencing of DNA taken from cultured CD4+ T cells relied on the Oncomine TCR Beta short-read assay. Genomic DNA extraction was carried out from cultured CD4+ T cells. TCRdb re-called the PCR reads through MiXCR, storing one row per CDR3 protein. Here the sample spans 8,500 to 14,000 distinct CDR3 sequences, 65% being singletons. The CDR3 has 16 amino acids. Germline V CDR1 and CDR2: SGHNT, YYREEE (reference sequence). The V end was cut by 3 bases, the J end by 4 bases, with 14 bases between. Details on this clonotype: Its target is not known.

Treatment meaning: roughly 11-day PBMC culture with coronavirus spike peptide pools or control peptides (ViraFEST assay). PCR-confirmed positives ranged from March to December 2020, preceding US Alpha, Beta and Delta variants. The sequencing used CD4+ T cells from blood, cultured in vitro, collected before SARS-CoV-2 vaccination. The rearrangement uses TRBV5-4 and TRBJ1-6; maybe TRBD1 (5 bases). This receptor was taken from a human donor who had recovered from COVID-19. DNA for the CDR3: TGTGCCAGCAGCTCTCGGATGGGGGGTTATAATTCACCCCTCCACTTT. Translation gives CASSSRMGGYNSPLHF.